This T cell receptor (beta chain) appears in the sequencing data of a study of T cell repertoires in cytomegalovirus infection. Study in general: Indications came from public TCR beta signatures; they pointed to CMV infection and to a matching HLA type.

Study-wide findings and caveats: Identification of carriers of CMV plus the relevant HLA was achieved through cumulative public TCR beta family frequency. Ex vivo, HLA-C-restricted CMV-specific TCR beta clonotypes prevailed over the rest of the response.

Trimming removed 3 bases at V and 8 bases at J, with 13 bases between. The CDR3 length is 14 residues. Germline CDR1 is MDHEN and CDR2 is SYDVKM. On this clonotype itself: Its target is not known.

TCRdb re-derived calls from the reads in MiXCR, one entry per CDR3 protein. The sample holds fewer than 80,000 distinct CDR3 sequences, around 3.5% seen once. The J gene is TRBJ2-2, the V gene TRBV28; D may be TRBD1 (6 bases). The clonotype was recovered from a human donor in good health (CMV status not recorded). Some clones in this sample may be carry-over from other donors' samples. Material: PBMCs. The CDR3 reads CASSFGQPSGELFF. CDR3 bases: TGTGCCAGCAGTTTCGGACAGCCCTCGGGGGAGCTGTTTTTT.